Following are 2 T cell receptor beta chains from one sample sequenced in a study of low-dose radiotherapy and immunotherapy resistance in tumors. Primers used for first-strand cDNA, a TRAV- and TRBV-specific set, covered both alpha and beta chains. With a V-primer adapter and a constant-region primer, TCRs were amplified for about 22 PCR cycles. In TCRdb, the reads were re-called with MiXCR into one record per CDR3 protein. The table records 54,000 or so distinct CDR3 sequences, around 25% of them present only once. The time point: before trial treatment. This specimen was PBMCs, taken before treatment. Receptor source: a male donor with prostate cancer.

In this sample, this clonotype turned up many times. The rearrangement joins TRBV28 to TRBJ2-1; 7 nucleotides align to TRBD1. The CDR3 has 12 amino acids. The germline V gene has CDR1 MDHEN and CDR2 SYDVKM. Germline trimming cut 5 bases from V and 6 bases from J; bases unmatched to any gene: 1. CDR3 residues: CASSGTVNEQFF. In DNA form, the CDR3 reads TGTGCCAGCAGTGGGACAGTCAATGAGCAGTTCTTC.

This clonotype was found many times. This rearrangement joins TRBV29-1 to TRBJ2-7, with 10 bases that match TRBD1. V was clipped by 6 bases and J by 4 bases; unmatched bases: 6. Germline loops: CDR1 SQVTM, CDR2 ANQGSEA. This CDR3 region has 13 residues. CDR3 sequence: CSVSRDRGYEQYF. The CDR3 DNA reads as TGCAGCGTGAGCCGGGACAGGGGTTACGAGCAGTACTTC.